This T cell receptor (beta chain) was recovered during a study of shared clonotypes between healthy human individuals. Study results and limitations: Naive subsets generally had larger estimated richness than memory subsets.

About this clone: Its antigen is unidentified.

This CDR3 has 17 amino acids. Germline CDR1 MDHEN, CDR2 SYDVKM. J gave up 8 bases and V 3 bases, and 12 bases lay outside the gene matches. Clones were sequenced by immunoSEQ multiplex PCR, and TCRdb holds only the in-frame ones, with some missing. The sample consists of over a million clones, approximately 72% of them appearing once. The TCR sequence derives from a man aged 18 to 30 in good health. J is TRBJ2-3 and V is TRBV28; 12 nucleotides line up with TRBD2. The sequencing input was memory CD4+ T cells sorted from blood. Subset described: CD45RA-negative fraction. The CDR3 nucleotides read TGTGCCAGCAGTTTGGCGACTAGCGGGGGAACCCACGGTACGCAGTATTTT. Encoded protein: CASSLATSGGTHGTQYF.